A selection of T cell receptor beta chains follows, all from one sample in a study of blood T cell repertoires in COVID-19. Here immunoSEQ multiplex PCR was the method, and the copy in TCRdb shows in-frame clones only, minus some. This sample has approximately 210,000 clones, with approximately 80% found just once. Sequencing used PBMCs or T cells enriched from blood (not recorded which). Receptors were obtained from a woman aged 45 to 65 with acute COVID-19. Each CDR3 is given with its conserved first and last residue. A D gene is named only where the DNA matches it firmly. Rows may omit the clone size; those that give it use once, few, many or a size class.

D gene	J gene	clone size	V gene	CDR3 DNA	CDR3 protein
TRBD1	TRBJ1-1	once	TRBV5-6	TGTGCCAGCGGCTATTCGGGGACAGGGGGCCAGAACACTGAAGCTTTCTTT	CASGYSGTGGQNTEAFF
TRBD1	TRBJ1-4	-	TRBV11-3	TGTGCCAGCAGCCCGGAGGGGGCGCGTGAAAAACTGTTTTTT	CASSPEGAREKLFF
TRBD2	TRBJ2-4	-	TRBV5-4	TGTGCCAGCAGCTTGGTATCTAGCGGAGCCAAAAACATTCAGTACTTC	CASSLVSSGAKNIQYF
-	TRBJ1-2	-	TRBV6-5	TGTGCCAGCTTAGAAGGGGTTTGGGATGGCTACACCTTC	CASLEGVWDGYTF
-	TRBJ2-7	-	TRBV7-9	TGTGCCAGCAGCTTAGCGGGAGGAGGTTTGTACTTC	CASSLAGGGLYF
-	TRBJ2-3	-	TRBV7-2	TGTGCCACCGCATTGGGGCAGGGGAGAGGGGGGGCCCCCACAGATACGCAGTATTTT	CATALGQGRGGAPTDTQYF
TRBD2	TRBJ2-1	-	TRBV10-3	TGTGCCATCAGTTCTAGCGGGGGCATAGATGAGCAGTTCTTC	CAISSSGGIDEQFF
TRBD1	TRBJ2-2	-	TRBV6-5	TGTGCCAGCAGACCCACCCGGACAGGGGCCGGGGAGCTGTTTTTT	CASRPTRTGAGELFF
-	TRBJ1-1	-	TRBV5-8	TGTGCCCGACGTGGGGGGTACACTGAAGCTTTCTTT	CARRGGYTEAFF
TRBD2	TRBJ2-7	-	TRBV13	TGTGCCAGCAGCTTAGGACGTCTAGCGGAGGGGTACGAGCAGTACTTC	CASSLGRLAEGYEQYF
TRBD1	TRBJ1-2	-	TRBV20-1	TGCAGTGCTAGTTCCCGGGACAGGTCCCAGACTTATGGCTACACCTTC	CSASSRDRSQTYGYTF
-	TRBJ1-5	-	TRBV19	TGTGCCAGCAGTGACAGGAGTTCAATCAGCACCCAGCATTTT	CASSDRSSISTQHF
-	TRBJ2-1	-	TRBV3-1/TRBV3-2	TGTGCCAGCGCGGGGCGAACCTCCTACAATGAGCAGTTCTTC	CASAGRTSYNEQFF
-	TRBJ1-1	-	TRBV6-5	TGTGCCAGCAGTTACTCTCAGAACACTGAAGCTTTCTTT	CASSYSQNTEAFF
TRBD1	TRBJ2-7	-	TRBV7-9	TGTGCCAGCAGCTGGACAGGGTTCCGCGAGCAGTACTTC	CASSWTGFREQYF
TRBD1	TRBJ2-7	-	TRBV11-1	TGTGCCAGCAGCTTGGGGACAGGGCCCTACGAGCAGTACTTC	CASSLGTGPYEQYF
-	TRBJ2-3	-	TRBV6-5	TGTGCCAGCAGTTATACTACGCCCGGCACAGATACGCAGTATTTT	CASSYTTPGTDTQYF
TRBD2	TRBJ2-1	-	TRBV19	TGTGCCAGTAGTATATTTGGTAGCGGGGGAAACTCCTACAATGAGCAGTTCTTC	CASSIFGSGGNSYNEQFF
-	TRBJ2-5	-	TRBV24-1	TGTGCCACCAGTGAGCCTGGGCCCCAAGAGACCCAGTACTTC	CATSEPGPQETQYF
-	TRBJ1-1	-	TRBV28	TGTGCCAGCAGGGAGGGGAGGGCTGAAGCTTTCTTT	CASREGRAEAFF
TRBD2	TRBJ2-3	-	TRBV6-5	TGTGCCAGCAGTTTCGAGGGCGGGGGGGCCGCAGATACGCAGTATTTT	CASSFEGGGAADTQYF
-	TRBJ2-5	-	TRBV11-2	TGTGCCAGCGGCGGGTTGGCCGCCCGGGAGACCCAGTACTTC	CASGGLAARETQYF
-	TRBJ2-2	once	TRBV28	TGTGCCAGCAGTCTGTTCACCGGGGAGCTGTTTTTT	CASSLFTGELFF
-	TRBJ1-2	-	TRBV6-5	TGTGCCAGCAGTTACTCGAAGGGGTATGGCTACACCTTC	CASSYSKGYGYTF
TRBD2	TRBJ2-5	-	TRBV7-2	TGTGCCAGCAGCTTAGCGCGTGGGGGGGAAGAGACCCAGTACTTC	CASSLARGGEETQYF
-	TRBJ1-2	-	TRBV5-8	TGTGCCAGCAGCTCCACGAGCGCCGCGGGCGCGTCTAATGGCTACACCTTC	CASSSTSAAGASNGYTF
TRBD1	TRBJ2-7	-	TRBV2	TGTGCCAGCATTAAGGGACAGGGCTCCTACGAGCAGTACTTC	CASIKGQGSYEQYF
-	TRBJ1-4	few	TRBV11-2	TGTGCCAGCGTCTACCTAGGGGGGGGTGGTGAAAAACTGTTTTTT	CASVYLGGGGEKLFF
TRBD2	TRBJ2-1	-	TRBV19	TGTGCCAGTAGTATACCGGGACTAACCTACAATGAGCAGTTCTTC	CASSIPGLTYNEQFF
TRBD1	TRBJ1-5	-	TRBV5-5	TGTGCCAGCAGCTGGACAGGGGGAAGCAATCAGCCCCAGCATTTT	CASSWTGGSNQPQHF
TRBD2	TRBJ2-1	once	TRBV7-9	TGTGCCAGCAGCTTTGGGGTTGCTAGCGGGCTTAATGAGCAGTTCTTC	CASSFGVASGLNEQFF
-	TRBJ1-1	-	TRBV18	TGTGCCAGCTCACCAGCTCAACCCCAGGCCACTGAAGCTTTCTTT	CASSPAQPQATEAFF
TRBD1	TRBJ2-7	-	TRBV5-1	TGCGCCAGCAGCTTGAGGGACAGGGGTGAGCAGTACTTC	CASSLRDRGEQYF
-	TRBJ1-1	-	TRBV11-3	TGTGCCAGCAGCCTAACCTATCGGGGCACTGAAGCTTTCTTT	CASSLTYRGTEAFF
-	TRBJ2-3	-	TRBV10-3	TGTGCCATCAGTCGTTCTTTAGCGGTCACAGATACGCAGTATTTT	CAISRSLAVTDTQYF
-	TRBJ2-5	-	TRBV7-8	TGTGCCAGCAGCCCCACCGCAGGGACCCAGTACTTC	CASSPTAGTQYF
-	TRBJ1-4	-	TRBV5-1	TGCGCCAGCAGCTCCGACAACCGATTACTGTTTTTT	CASSSDNRLLFF
TRBD1	TRBJ1-6	-	TRBV6-6	TGTGCCAGCAGTACCCGGACAGGCGCAGGCGTATCACCCCTCCACTTT	CASSTRTGAGVSPLHF
-	TRBJ2-6	-	TRBV4-3	TGCGCCAGCAGCCAAGGAGGCAGGGTAGCTGGGGCCAACGTCCTGACTTTC	CASSQGGRVAGANVLTF
TRBD2	TRBJ2-5	-	TRBV19	TGTGCCAGTAGTTTTACTTCCGGGACTAGCGAGACCCAGTACTTC	CASSFTSGTSETQYF
-	TRBJ1-4	-	TRBV6-1	TGTGCCAGCAGTGAAATGGGCTCGCGGGGGGGTGAAAAACTGTTTTTT	CASSEMGSRGGEKLFF
TRBD1	TRBJ2-1	-	TRBV5-6	TGTGCCAGCAGCACTACGGGACAGTCCTACAATGAGCAGTTCTTC	CASSTTGQSYNEQFF
-	TRBJ1-5	few	TRBV7-9	TGTGCCAGCACCCCAGACAGTAGCAATCAGCCCCAGCATTTT	CASTPDSSNQPQHF